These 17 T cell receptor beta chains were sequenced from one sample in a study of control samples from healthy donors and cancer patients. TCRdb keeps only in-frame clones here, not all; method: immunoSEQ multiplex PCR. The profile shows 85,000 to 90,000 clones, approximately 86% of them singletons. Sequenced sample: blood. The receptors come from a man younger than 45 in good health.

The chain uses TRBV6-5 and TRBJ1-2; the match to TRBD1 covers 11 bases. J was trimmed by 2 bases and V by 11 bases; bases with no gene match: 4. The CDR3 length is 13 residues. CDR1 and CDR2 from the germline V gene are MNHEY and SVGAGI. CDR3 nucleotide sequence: TGTGCCGGTGGACAGGGGGCGAACTATGGCTACACCTTC. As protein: CAGGQGANYGYTF.

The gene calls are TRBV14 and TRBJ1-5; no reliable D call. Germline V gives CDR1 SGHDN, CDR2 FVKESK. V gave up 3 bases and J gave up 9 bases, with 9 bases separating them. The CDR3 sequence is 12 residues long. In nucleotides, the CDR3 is TGTGCCAGCAGCCAGCTCTGGGGGCCCCAGCATTTT. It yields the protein CASSQLWGPQHF.

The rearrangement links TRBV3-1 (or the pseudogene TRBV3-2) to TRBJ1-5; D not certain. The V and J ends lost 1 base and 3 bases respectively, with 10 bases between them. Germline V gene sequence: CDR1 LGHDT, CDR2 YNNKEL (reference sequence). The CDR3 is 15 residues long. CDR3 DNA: TGTGCCAGCAGCCAAGGAGTAGGCTTCAATCAGCCCCAGCATTTT. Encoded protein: CASSQGVGFNQPQHF.

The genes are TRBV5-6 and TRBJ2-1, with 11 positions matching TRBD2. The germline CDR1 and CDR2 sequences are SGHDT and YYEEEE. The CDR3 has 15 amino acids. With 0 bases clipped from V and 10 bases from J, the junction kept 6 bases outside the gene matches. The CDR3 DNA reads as TGTGCCAGCAGCTTGGGCCTAGCGGGGGGACAAGAGCAGTTCTTC. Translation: CASSLGLAGGQEQFF.

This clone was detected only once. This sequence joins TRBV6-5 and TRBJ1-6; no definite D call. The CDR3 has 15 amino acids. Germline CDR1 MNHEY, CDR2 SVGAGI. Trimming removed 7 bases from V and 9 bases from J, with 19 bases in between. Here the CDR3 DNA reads TGTGCCAGCACCCCTTCGGGTGAAGGATCTTCACCCCTCCACTTT. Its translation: CASTPSGEGSSPLHF.

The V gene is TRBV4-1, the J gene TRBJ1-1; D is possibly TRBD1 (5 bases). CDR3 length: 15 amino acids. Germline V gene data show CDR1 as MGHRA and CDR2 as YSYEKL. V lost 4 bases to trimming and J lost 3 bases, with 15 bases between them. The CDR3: CASSPAFRGYTEAFF. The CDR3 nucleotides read TGCGCCAGCAGCCCTGCCTTTAGGGGATACACTGAAGCTTTCTTT.

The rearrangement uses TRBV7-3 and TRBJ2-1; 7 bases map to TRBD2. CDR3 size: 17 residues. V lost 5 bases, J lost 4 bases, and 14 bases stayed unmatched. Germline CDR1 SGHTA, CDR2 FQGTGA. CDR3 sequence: CASSPTLGAGVYNEQFF. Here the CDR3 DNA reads TGTGCCAGCAGCCCGACCTTAGGTGCGGGGGTGTACAATGAGCAGTTCTTC.

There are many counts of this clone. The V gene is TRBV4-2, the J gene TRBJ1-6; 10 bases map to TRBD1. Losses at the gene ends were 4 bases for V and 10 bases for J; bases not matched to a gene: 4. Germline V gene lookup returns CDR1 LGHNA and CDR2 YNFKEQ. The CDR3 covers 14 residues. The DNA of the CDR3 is TGTGCCAGCAGCCCGACAGGGGGCGAATCACCCCTCCACTTT. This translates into CASSPTGGESPLHF.

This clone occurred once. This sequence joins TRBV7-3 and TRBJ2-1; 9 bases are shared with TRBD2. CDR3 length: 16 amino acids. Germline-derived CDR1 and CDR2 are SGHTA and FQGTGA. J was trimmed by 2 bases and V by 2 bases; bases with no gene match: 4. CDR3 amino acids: CASSLSASGAYNEQFF. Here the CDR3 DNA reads TGTGCCAGCAGCTTATCGGCTAGCGGGGCCTACAATGAGCAGTTCTTC.

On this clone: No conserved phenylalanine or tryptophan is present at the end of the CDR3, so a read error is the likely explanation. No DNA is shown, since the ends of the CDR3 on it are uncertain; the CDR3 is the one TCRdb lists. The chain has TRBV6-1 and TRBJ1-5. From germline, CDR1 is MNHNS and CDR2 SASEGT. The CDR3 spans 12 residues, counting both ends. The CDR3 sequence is CASSEAQREREL.

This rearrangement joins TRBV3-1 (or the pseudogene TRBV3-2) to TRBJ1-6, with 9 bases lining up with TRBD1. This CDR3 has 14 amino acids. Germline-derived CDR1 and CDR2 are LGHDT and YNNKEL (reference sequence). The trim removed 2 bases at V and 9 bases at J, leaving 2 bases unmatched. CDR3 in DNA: TGTGCCAGCAGCCAACACAGGGGGCCTTCACCCCTCCACTTT. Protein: CASSQHRGPSPLHF.

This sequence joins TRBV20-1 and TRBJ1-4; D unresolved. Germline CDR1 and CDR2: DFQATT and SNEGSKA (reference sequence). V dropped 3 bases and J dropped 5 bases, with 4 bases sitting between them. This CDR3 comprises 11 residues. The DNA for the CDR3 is TGCAGTGCTAGGCGGAATGAAAAACTGTTTTTT. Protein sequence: CSARRNEKLFF.

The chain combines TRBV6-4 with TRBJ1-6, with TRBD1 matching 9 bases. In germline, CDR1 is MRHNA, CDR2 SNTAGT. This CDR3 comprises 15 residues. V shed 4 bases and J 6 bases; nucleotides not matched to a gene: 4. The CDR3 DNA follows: TGTGCCAGCAGTGCACAGGGGGCACCTAATTCACCCCTCCACTTT. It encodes CASSAQGAPNSPLHF.

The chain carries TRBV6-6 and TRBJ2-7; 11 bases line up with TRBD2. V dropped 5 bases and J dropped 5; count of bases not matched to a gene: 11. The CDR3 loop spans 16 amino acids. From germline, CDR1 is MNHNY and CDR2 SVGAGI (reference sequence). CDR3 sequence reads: CASSLLAGGPKDEQYF. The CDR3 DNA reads TGTGCCAGCAGTCTTTTAGCGGGGGGGCCAAAAGACGAGCAGTACTTC.

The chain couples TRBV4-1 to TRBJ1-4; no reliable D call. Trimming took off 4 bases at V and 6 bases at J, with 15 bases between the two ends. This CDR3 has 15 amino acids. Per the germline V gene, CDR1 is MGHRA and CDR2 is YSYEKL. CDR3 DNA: TGCGCCAGCAGCCCTCGACAAAAGGGAGATGAAAAACTGTTTTTT. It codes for CASSPRQKGDEKLFF.

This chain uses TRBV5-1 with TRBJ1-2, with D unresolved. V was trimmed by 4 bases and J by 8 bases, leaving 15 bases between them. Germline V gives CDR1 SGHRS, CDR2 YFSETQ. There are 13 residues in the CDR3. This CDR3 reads CASSDNEERGYTF. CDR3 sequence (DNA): TGCGCCAGCAGCGATAATGAGGAACGCGGCTACACCTTC.

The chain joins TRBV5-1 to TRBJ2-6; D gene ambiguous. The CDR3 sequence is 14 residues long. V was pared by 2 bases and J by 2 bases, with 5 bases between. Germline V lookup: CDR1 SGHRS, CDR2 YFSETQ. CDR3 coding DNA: TGCGCCAGCAGCTTATCACCTGGGGCCAACGTCCTGACTTTC. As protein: CASSLSPGANVLTF.